This T cell receptor beta chain stems from a study of shared clonotypes between healthy human individuals. Genomic DNA from unsorted samples was obtained from 80 million to 100 million PBMCs (per sample). This clone was seen once. Trimming stripped 4 bases from V and 3 bases from J, with 0 bases between. The CDR3 loop spans 10 amino acids. Germline V lookup: CDR1 KGHSH, CDR2 LQKENI. Each cell subset's genomic DNA was divided evenly among several immunoSEQ plates. Sequencing was performed with immunoSEQ multiplex PCR; in TCRdb, only in-frame clones are kept and a portion is missing. The sample comprises more than 450,000 clones, about four fifths of which are singletons, and 10% to 15% rests with the top ten.

The receptor was isolated from a woman aged 40-49 years in good health. Some clones in this sample may be carry-over from other donors' samples. The sequencing input was PBMCs. The rearrangement joins TRBV18 to TRBJ2-5; D gene uncertain. DNA of the CDR3: TGTGCCAGCTCACAAGAGACCCAGTACTTC. Amino acids: CASSQETQYF.